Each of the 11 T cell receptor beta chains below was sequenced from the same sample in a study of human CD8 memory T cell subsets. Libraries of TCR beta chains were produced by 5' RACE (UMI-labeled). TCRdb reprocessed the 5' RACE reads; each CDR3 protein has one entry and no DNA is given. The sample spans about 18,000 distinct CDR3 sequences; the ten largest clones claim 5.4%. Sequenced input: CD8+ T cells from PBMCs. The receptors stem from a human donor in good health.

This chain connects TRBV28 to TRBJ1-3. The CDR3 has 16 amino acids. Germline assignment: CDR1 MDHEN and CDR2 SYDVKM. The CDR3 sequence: CASSSDLMRTGNTIYF.

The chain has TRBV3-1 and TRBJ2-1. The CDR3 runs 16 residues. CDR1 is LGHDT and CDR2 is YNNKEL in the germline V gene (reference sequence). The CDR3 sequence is CASSRFWASAYNEQFF.

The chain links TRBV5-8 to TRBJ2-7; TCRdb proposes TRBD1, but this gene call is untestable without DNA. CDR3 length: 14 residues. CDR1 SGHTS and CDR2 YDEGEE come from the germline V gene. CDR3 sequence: CASSAGTTNYEQYF.

The CDR3 loop reads CASSLGSGRIGESTDTQYF. This sequence joins TRBV7-2 and TRBJ2-3; TCRdb's D call of TRBD2 is untestable without DNA. The CDR3 has 19 amino acids. Germline values: CDR1 SGHTA, CDR2 FQGNSA.

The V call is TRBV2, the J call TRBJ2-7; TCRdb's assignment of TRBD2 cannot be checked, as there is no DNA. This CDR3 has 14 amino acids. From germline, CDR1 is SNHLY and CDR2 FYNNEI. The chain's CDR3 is CASSEGLAGFEQYF.

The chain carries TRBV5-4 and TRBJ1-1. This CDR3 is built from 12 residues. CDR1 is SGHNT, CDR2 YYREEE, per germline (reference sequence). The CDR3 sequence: CASSFGEAEAFF.

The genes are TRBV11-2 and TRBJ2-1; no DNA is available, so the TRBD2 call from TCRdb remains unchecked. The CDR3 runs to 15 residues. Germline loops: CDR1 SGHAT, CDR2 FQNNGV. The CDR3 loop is CASSFVAGGRDEQFF.

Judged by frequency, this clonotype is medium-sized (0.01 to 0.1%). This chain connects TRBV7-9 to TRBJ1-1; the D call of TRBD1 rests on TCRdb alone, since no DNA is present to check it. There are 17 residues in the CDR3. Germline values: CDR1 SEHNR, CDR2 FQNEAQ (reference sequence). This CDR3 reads CASSPQTGALLGTEAFF.

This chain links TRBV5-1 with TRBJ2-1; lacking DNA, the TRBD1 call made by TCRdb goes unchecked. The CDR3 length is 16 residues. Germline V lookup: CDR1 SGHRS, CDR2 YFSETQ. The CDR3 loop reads CASSYSGTGVRNEQFF.

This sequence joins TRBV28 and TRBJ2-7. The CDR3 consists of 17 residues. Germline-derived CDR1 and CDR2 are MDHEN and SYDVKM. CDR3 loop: CASSTIKTETFSYEQYF.

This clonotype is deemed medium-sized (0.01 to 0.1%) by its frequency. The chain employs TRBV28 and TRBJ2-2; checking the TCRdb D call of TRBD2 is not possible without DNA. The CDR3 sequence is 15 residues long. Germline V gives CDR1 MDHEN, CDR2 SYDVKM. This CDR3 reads CASSPLAGVTGELFF.